These 28 T cell receptor beta chains were all obtained from the same sample, sequenced in a study of T cell clones after liver transplantation. Measured with immunoSEQ multiplex PCR; TCRdb has only the in-frame clones, and not every one. The sample contains tens of thousands of clones, about 91% of which appear only once. Sample: CD4+ T cells from blood, taken approximately 27 months after liver transplant. The source of these receptors is a human patient who received a liver transplant. Some of these T cells may belong to the graft donor.

The chain couples TRBV7-3 to TRBJ2-3, with D maybe TRBD1 (7 bases). V lost 2 bases to trimming and J lost 0 bases, with 9 bases between them. This CDR3 region has 15 residues. Germline V gives CDR1 SGHTA, CDR2 FQGTGA. CDR3 residues: CASSLQGGSTDTQYF. CDR3 coding DNA: TGTGCCAGCAGCTTACAGGGGGGTAGCACAGATACGCAGTATTTT.

DNA of the CDR3: TGTGCCAGCAGTTTAACGGGGGCGCGTAACGAGCAGTACTTC. Protein sequence: CASSLTGARNEQYF. The chain carries TRBV28 and TRBJ2-7, with D perhaps assigned TRBD1 or TRBD2 (6 bases each). V lost 2 bases to trimming and J lost 5 bases, with 13 bases between them. There are 14 residues in the CDR3. Germline V gene sequence: CDR1 MDHEN, CDR2 SYDVKM.

This clone was detected once. The chain is built from TRBV5-6 and TRBJ2-3; D not resolved. V lost 0 bases to trimming and J lost 0 bases, with 11 bases between them. CDR3 length: 16 amino acids. Germline V gene sequence: CDR1 SGHDT, CDR2 YYEEEE. The CDR3 reads CASSLARLVSTDTQYF. Here the CDR3 DNA reads TGTGCCAGCAGCTTGGCCAGGCTTGTTAGCACAGATACGCAGTATTTT.

The rearrangement uses TRBV19 and TRBJ1-2; 10 bases map to TRBD1. Germline V gene sequence: CDR1 LNHDA, CDR2 SQIVND (reference sequence). The CDR3 totals 13 residues. Trimming at V came to 5 bases and at J to 5 bases, leaving 2 bases not matched to a gene. In DNA, the CDR3 is TGTGCCAGTAGTGCGGACAGGGGGTATGGCTACACCTTC. Its protein product is CASSADRGYGYTF.

The gene calls are TRBV5-1 and TRBJ2-1, with 8 bases that match TRBD2. From germline, CDR1 is SGHRS and CDR2 YFSETQ. The CDR3 consists of 14 residues. Trimming removed 0 bases from V and 7 bases from J; junction bases left unmatched: 3. CDR3 sequence reads: CASSLAASGNEQFF. In DNA, the CDR3 is TGCGCCAGCAGCTTGGCGGCTAGCGGGAATGAGCAGTTCTTC.

CDR3 region: CASSKFVPETQYF. DNA for the CDR3: TGTGCCAGCAGCAAGTTCGTGCCAGAGACCCAGTACTTC. The V gene is TRBV28, the J gene TRBJ2-5; D remains unclear. Germline V gene data show CDR1 as MDHEN and CDR2 as SYDVKM. The CDR3 contains 13 residues. Trimming stripped 6 bases from V and 4 bases from J, with 12 bases between. The whole variable domain, remainder taken from reference TRBV28 and TRBJ2-5, is DVKVTQSSRYLVKRTGEKVFLECVQDMDHENMFWYRQDPGLGLRLIYFSYDVKMKEKGDIPEGYSVSREKKERFSLILESASTNQTSMYLCASSKFVPETQYFGPGTRLLVL.

The rearrangement uses TRBV19 and TRBJ2-1; D is tentatively TRBD1 or TRBD2 (6 bases each). CDR1 and CDR2 from the germline V gene are LNHDA and SQIVND (reference sequence). V lost 4 bases, J lost 4 bases, and 23 bases lay in between. This CDR3 has 18 residues. CDR3 coding DNA: TGTGCCAGTAGTACCCACGGGGGCTCGGCTCTGGGGTACAATGAGCAGTTCTTC. Its protein is CASSTHGGSALGYNEQFF.

The rearrangement links TRBV19 to TRBJ1-5; 8 bases map to TRBD1. The germline V gene encodes CDR1 LNHDA and CDR2 SQIVND (reference sequence). The CDR3 totals 16 residues. J was trimmed by 6 bases and V by 4 bases; bases with no gene match: 11. This chain's CDR3 is CASSTATGVGGQPQHF. CDR3 nucleotide sequence: TGTGCCAGTAGTACCGCGACAGGGGTCGGGGGTCAGCCCCAGCATTTT.

As regards this clone: One end of the junction is discordant with germline, which a read error may explain. V usage is TRBV6-1 and J usage is TRBJ2-1, with TRBD2 matching 10 bases. Germline V CDR1 and CDR2: MNHNS, SASEGT. The CDR3 has 15 residues. CDR3 sequence reads: CASREGTSASNEQFF. CDR3 in DNA: TGTGCCAGCAGAGAAGGGACTAGCGCGAGCAATGAGCAGTTCTTC.

The chain is built from TRBV5-1 and TRBJ1-4; no reliable D call. Trimming removed 0 bases from V and 6 bases from J, with 9 bases in between. Germline CDR1 reads SGHRS; CDR2 reads YFSETQ. The CDR3 length is 14 residues. The CDR3 bases are TGCGCCAGCAGCTTGGGGCCCCCGGATGAAAAACTGTTTTTT. Translation gives CASSLGPPDEKLFF. Full variable domain (remainder filled in from reference TRBV5-1 and TRBJ1-4): KAGVTQTPRYLIKTRGQQVTLSCSPISGHRSVSWYQQTPGQGLQFLFEYFSETQRNKGNFPGRFSGRQFSNSRSEMNVSTLELGDSALYLCASSLGPPDEKLFFGSGTQLSVL.

The chain is built from TRBV18 and TRBJ2-7; a weak D match, TRBD1 (6 bases). Germline V gives CDR1 KGHSH, CDR2 LQKENI. The CDR3 totals 14 residues. Deletions cut 0 bases from V and 3 bases from J, with 9 bases between. The CDR3 DNA reads TGTGCCAGCTCACCACCGGGCAGGGGCTACGAGCAGTACTTC. Amino acids: CASSPPGRGYEQYF.

The V call is TRBV7-2, the J call TRBJ2-7, with a possible D match to TRBD2 (5 bases). The germline CDR1 and CDR2 sequences are SGHTA and FQGNSA. V was pared by 4 bases and J by 5 bases, with 12 bases between. The CDR3 has 13 residues. The DNA for the CDR3 is TGTGCCAGCAGCTCGCTCACGAGGGACGAGCAGTACTTC. It codes for CASSSLTRDEQYF.

About this clone itself: A single base separates this from a much larger clone, so it may be a read error. The sample has other DNA sequences that encode this CDR3 too. The CDR3 reads CASSLSTDYSNQPQHF. In DNA, the CDR3 is TGCGCCAGCAGTTTATCGACAGATTATAGCAATCAGCCCCAGCATTTT. The chain is built from TRBV27 and TRBJ1-5; D is perhaps TRBD1 (5 bases). CDR1 and CDR2 (germline): MNHEY, SMNVEV (reference sequence). The CDR3 runs 16 residues.

This clone is a singleton in its sample. This CDR3 reads CASSLKAEPTYNEQFF. The DNA of the CDR3 is TGCGCCAGCAGCTTGAAAGCGGAGCCAACCTACAATGAGCAGTTCTTC. V and J are TRBV5-1 and TRBJ2-1; TRBD2 is a possible D gene (5 bases). Trimming stripped 1 base from V and 2 bases from J, with 13 bases between. Germline assignment: CDR1 SGHRS and CDR2 YFSETQ. This CDR3 spans 16 amino acids.

The chain uses TRBV5-1 and TRBJ2-5; D gene unclear. The CDR3 contains 13 residues. From germline, CDR1 is SGHRS and CDR2 YFSETQ. The V end lost 9 bases, the J end lost 5 bases, and 17 bases lay between the germline ends. CDR3 in DNA: TGCGCCACCGCGACCTCCCCCCAGGAGACCCAGTACTTC. Protein sequence: CATATSPQETQYF.

The V gene is TRBV18, the J gene TRBJ1-4; TRBD1 agrees at 9 bases. The CDR3 consists of 16 residues. Germline loops: CDR1 KGHSH, CDR2 LQKENI. V shed 4 bases, J shed 6 bases, and the junction held 9 bases outside the gene matches. CDR3 coding DNA: TGTGCCAGCTCACGGTCAACGGACAGGGGAGATGAAAAACTGTTTTTT. It codes for CASSRSTDRGDEKLFF. Combining the CDR3 with reference TRBV18 and TRBJ1-4 gives the whole variable domain NAGVMQNPRHLVRRRGQEARLRCSPMKGHSHVYWYRQLPEEGLKFMVYLQKENIIDESGMPKERFSAEFPKEGPSILRIQQVVRGDSAAYFCASSRSTDRGDEKLFFGSGTQLSVL.

The chain recombines TRBV18 with TRBJ2-7; D is perhaps TRBD1 (6 bases). The CDR3 spans 14 residues. The germline CDR1 and CDR2 sequences are KGHSH and LQKENI. Trimming removed 6 bases at V and 6 bases at J, with 18 bases between. DNA for the CDR3: TGTGCCAGCTCTCCTGGGACACGGTTGGGCGAGCAGTACTTC. Protein product: CASSPGTRLGEQYF.

This clone was recorded only once. The chain has TRBV6-1 and TRBJ2-1; D might be TRBD1 (6 bases). The germline V gene encodes CDR1 MNHNS and CDR2 SASEGT. V lost 6 bases, J lost 5 bases, and 17 bases lay in between. The CDR3 loop spans 15 amino acids. Here the CDR3 DNA reads TGTGCCAGCAGACTACTAACCGGGACAAACAATGAGCAGTTCTTC. This encodes CASRLLTGTNNEQFF.

The chain couples TRBV6-5 to TRBJ2-7; 10 bases map to TRBD1. CDR3 length: 14 residues. J was trimmed by 7 bases and V by 5 bases; bases with no gene match: 8. Germline CDR1 is MNHEY and CDR2 is SVGAGI. The CDR3 sequence: CASSTDRGLQEQYF. In DNA form, the CDR3 reads TGTGCCAGCAGTACCGACAGGGGGCTACAGGAGCAGTACTTC.

The chain recombines TRBV10-1 with TRBJ2-1; 9 bases fit TRBD1. Germline V gene sequence: CDR1 WNHNN, CDR2 SYGVQD (reference sequence). This CDR3 has 16 amino acids. Trimming removed 2 bases from V and 5 bases from J; junction bases left unmatched: 7. This CDR3 reads CASSERGTGKDNEQFF. The CDR3 nucleotides are TGCGCCAGCAGTGAGAGGGGGACAGGGAAGGACAATGAGCAGTTCTTC.

The chain recombines TRBV19 with TRBJ2-3; TRBD2 aligns across 9 bases. The germline CDR1 and CDR2 sequences are LNHDA and SQIVND (reference sequence). This CDR3 spans 17 amino acids. V dropped 1 base and J dropped 5; count of bases not matched to a gene: 10. This CDR3 reads CASSIGLAGTLGDTQYF. CDR3 coding DNA: TGTGCCAGTAGTATAGGGCTAGCGGGAACCTTGGGAGATACGCAGTATTTT.

The genes are TRBV29-1 and TRBJ2-2; 7 bases agree with TRBD2. CDR1 is SQVTM, CDR2 ANQGSEA, per germline. V lost 6 bases, J lost 2 bases, and 12 bases stayed unmatched. The CDR3 totals 16 residues. The CDR3 protein is CSVGRPSGRNTGELFF. As DNA, the CDR3 is TGCAGCGTGGGAAGACCTAGCGGTAGAAACACCGGGGAGCTGTTTTTT.

V usage is TRBV5-1 and J usage is TRBJ2-1, with 10 positions matching TRBD1. This CDR3 has 16 residues. V dropped 0 bases and J dropped 8; count of bases not matched to a gene: 8. Germline CDR1 is SGHRS and CDR2 is YFSETQ. The CDR3 region is CASSLALGQGKYEQFF. Written as DNA, the CDR3 is TGCGCCAGCAGCTTGGCGTTGGGACAGGGGAAGTATGAGCAGTTCTTC.

J is TRBJ2-5 and V is TRBV5-4, with 9 bases identical to TRBD2. J was trimmed by 5 bases and V by 2 bases; bases with no gene match: 7. This CDR3 is 15 amino acids long. The germline V gene has CDR1 SGHNT and CDR2 YYREEE (reference sequence). The CDR3: CASSLPVAGVETQYF. CDR3 DNA sequence: TGTGCCAGCAGCTTACCTGTAGCGGGAGTGGAGACCCAGTACTTC.

The gene calls are TRBV9 and TRBJ2-7, with 11 nucleotides matching TRBD2. Germline loops: CDR1 SGDLS, CDR2 YYNGEE. The CDR3 extends over 13 amino acids. Unmatched junction bases numbered 5, after V lost 4 bases and J lost 8 bases. The CDR3: CASSLRLAGKQYF. CDR3 nucleotides: TGTGCCAGCAGCCTCCGACTAGCGGGAAAGCAGTACTTC.

The chain employs TRBV7-9 and TRBJ1-6, with a weak D call TRBD1 (6 bases). CDR1 SEHNR and CDR2 FQNEAQ come from the germline V gene (reference sequence). V was pared by 4 bases and J by 6 bases, with 13 bases between. The CDR3 has 15 amino acids. The CDR3 DNA reads as TGTGCCAGCAGCTCTACGACAGGCTTTAATTCACCCCTCCACTTT. Translating it yields CASSSTTGFNSPLHF.

The chain links TRBV11-3 to TRBJ2-1; D is possibly TRBD1 or TRBD2 (7 bases each). V was cut by 6 bases and J by 9 bases, with 21 bases left in between. CDR1 SGHNT and CDR2 YENEEA come from the germline V gene. The CDR3 loop spans 15 amino acids. CDR3 nucleotide sequence: TGTGCCAGCAGGAACCCAGGGGGAGGGAAGGGTGAGCAGTTCTTC. It codes for CASRNPGGGKGEQFF.

This chain uses TRBV19 with TRBJ1-4; D unclear. Germline lookup yields CDR1 LNHDA and CDR2 SQIVND (reference sequence). V lost 1 base, J lost 5 bases, and 8 bases lay in between. This CDR3 spans 14 amino acids. For the CDR3, the DNA is TGTGCCAGTAGTATAGGAGGCCTCAATGAAAAACTGTTTTTT. Translation: CASSIGGLNEKLFF.